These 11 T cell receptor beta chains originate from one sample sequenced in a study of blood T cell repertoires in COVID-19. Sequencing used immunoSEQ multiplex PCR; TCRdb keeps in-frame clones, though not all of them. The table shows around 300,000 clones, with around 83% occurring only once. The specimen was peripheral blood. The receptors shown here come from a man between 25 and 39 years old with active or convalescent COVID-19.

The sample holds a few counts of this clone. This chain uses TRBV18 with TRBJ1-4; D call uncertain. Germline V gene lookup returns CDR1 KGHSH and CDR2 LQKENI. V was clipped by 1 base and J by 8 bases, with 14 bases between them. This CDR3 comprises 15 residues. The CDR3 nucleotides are TGTGCCAGCTCACCACTAGGAGGGTCCGACGAAAAACTGTTTTTT. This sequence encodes CASSPLGGSDEKLFF.

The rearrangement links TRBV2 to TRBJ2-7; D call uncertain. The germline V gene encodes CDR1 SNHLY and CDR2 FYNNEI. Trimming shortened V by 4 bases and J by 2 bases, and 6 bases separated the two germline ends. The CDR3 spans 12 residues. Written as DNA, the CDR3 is TGTGCCAGCAGTGGGCCTGCCTACGAGCAGTACTTC. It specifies CASSGPAYEQYF.

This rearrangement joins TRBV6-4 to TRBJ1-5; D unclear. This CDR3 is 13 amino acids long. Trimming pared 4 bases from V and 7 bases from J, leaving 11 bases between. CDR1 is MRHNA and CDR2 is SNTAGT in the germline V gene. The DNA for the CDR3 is TGTGCCAGCAGTGCGGAGGCAAGGCAGCCCCAGCATTTT. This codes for CASSAEARQPQHF.

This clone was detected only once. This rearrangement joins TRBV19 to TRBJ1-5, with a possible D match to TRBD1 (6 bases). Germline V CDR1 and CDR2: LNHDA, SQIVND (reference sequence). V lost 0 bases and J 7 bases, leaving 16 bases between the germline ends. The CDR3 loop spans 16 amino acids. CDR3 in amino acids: CASSIEIGSGGQPQHF. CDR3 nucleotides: TGTGCCAGTAGTATAGAAATAGGAAGCGGGGGCCAGCCCCAGCATTTT. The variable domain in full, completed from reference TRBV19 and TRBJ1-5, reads DGGITQSPKYLFRKEGQNVTLSCEQNLNHDAMYWYRQDPGQGLRLIYYSQIVNDFQKGDIAEGYSVSREKKESFPLTVTSAQKNPTAFYLCASSIEIGSGGQPQHFGDGTRLSIL.

CDR3 region: CAIPYSGSRAYEQYF. The DNA for the CDR3 is TGTGCCATCCCTTATAGCGGGAGCCGCGCCTACGAGCAGTACTTC. This sequence joins TRBV24-1 and TRBJ2-7; 9 bases are shared with TRBD2. This CDR3 spans 15 amino acids. Germline assignment: CDR1 KGHDR and CDR2 SFDVKD. V was pared by 11 bases and J by 2 bases, with 12 bases of the junction left unmatched.

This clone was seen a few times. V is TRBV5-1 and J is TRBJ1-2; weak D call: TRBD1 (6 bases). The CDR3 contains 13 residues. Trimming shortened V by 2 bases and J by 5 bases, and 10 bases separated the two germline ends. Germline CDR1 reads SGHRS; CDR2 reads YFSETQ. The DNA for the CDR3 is TGCGCCAGCAGCTTACAGGGATCATATGGCTACACCTTC. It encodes CASSLQGSYGYTF.

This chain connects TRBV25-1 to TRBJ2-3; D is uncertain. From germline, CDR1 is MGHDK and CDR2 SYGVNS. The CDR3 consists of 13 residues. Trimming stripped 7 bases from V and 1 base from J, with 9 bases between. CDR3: CASNPTGTDTQYF. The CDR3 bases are TGTGCCAGCAACCCTACCGGCACAGATACGCAGTATTTT.

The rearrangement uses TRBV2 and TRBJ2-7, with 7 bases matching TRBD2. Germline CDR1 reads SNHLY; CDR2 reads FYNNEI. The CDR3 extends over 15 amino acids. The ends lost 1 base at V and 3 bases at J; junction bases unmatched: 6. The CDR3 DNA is TGTGCCAGCAGTGAAGAGTGGGGGGGTTTCTACGAGCAGTACTTC. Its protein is CASSEEWGGFYEQYF.

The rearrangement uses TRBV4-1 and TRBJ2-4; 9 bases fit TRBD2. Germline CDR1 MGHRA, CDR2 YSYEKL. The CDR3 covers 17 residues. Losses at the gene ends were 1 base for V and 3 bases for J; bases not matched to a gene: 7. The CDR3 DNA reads TGCGCCAGCAGCCAAGGAGCGCGCGGGAGGGGCAAAAACATTCAGTACTTC. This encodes CASSQGARGRGKNIQYF.

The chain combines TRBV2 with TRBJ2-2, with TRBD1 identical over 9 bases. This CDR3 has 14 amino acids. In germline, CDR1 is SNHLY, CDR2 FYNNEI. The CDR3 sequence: CAGSTDRGTGELFF. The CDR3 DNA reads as TGTGCGGGATCCACGGACAGGGGCACCGGGGAGCTGTTTTTT.

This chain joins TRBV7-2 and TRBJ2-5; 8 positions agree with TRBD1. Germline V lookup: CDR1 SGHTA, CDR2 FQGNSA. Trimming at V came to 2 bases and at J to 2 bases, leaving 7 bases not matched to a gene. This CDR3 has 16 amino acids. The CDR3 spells CASSLSPGTGQETQYF. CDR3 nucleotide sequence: TGTGCCAGCAGCTTATCCCCCGGGACAGGACAAGAGACCCAGTACTTC.